These 28 T cell receptor beta chains share one sample of origin, sequenced in a study of identical twins. TCRdb reprocessed the 5' RACE reads with MiXCR, giving one entry per CDR3 protein. In the table there are about 490,000 distinct CDR3 sequences, 12% to 15% of which are singletons. This same sample was also part of a study on yellow fever vaccine responses in identical twins.

Sequencing input: CD4+ T cells sorted from blood. The receptors stem from a young woman in good health.

This clonotype appeared a few times. The rearrangement links TRBV15 to TRBJ1-1; D possibly corresponds to TRBD1 (5 bases). The ends were cut back, 1 base at V and 5 bases at J, with 14 bases in the middle. The CDR3 consists of 15 residues. Germline V gene lookup returns CDR1 LNHNV and CDR2 YYDKDF (reference sequence). CDR3 sequence (DNA): TGTGCCACCAGCAGAGTTCTAGGTGGGGGGACTGAAGCTTTCTTT. It codes for CATSRVLGGGTEAFF.

This sequence joins TRBV20-1 and TRBJ1-1; D uncertain. The CDR3 loop spans 12 amino acids. The germline gives CDR1 DFQATT, CDR2 SNEGSKA (reference sequence). The germline V and J ends were trimmed by 6 bases and 3 bases, with 11 bases remaining between them. As DNA, the CDR3 is TGCAGTGCCAGAAGGTGGGACACTGAAGCTTTCTTT. Its translation is CSARRWDTEAFF.

This clonotype has more than one count but fewer than ten. The chain uses TRBV3-1 and TRBJ2-5; D is unclear. CDR3 size: 18 residues. Trimming left V 3 bases short and J 4 bases short, with 24 bases between. The germline CDR1 and CDR2 sequences are LGHDT and YNNKEL (reference sequence). The CDR3 DNA reads TGTGCCAGCAGCCATAGCACCTGGAGAGCGAGTAAAGGAGAGACCCAGTACTTC. Translated, it gives CASSHSTWRASKGETQYF.

DNA for the CDR3: TGCGCCAGCAGCTCCAGAGGACAGGGGACCTCAGATACGCAGTATTTT. This translates into CASSSRGQGTSDTQYF. The chain joins TRBV5-1 to TRBJ2-3; 9 bases align to TRBD1. The V gene's germline CDR1 is SGHRS and CDR2 YFSETQ. CDR3 length equals 16 residues. V lost 3 bases and J lost 4; bases outside the gene matches: 9.

This clonotype was seen a few times. CDR3 residues: CASSLPVGGFETQYF. In DNA, the CDR3 is TGTGCCAGCAGCCTACCGGTAGGGGGCTTTGAGACCCAGTACTTC. The V and J genes are TRBV3-1 and TRBJ2-5, with 7 bases that match TRBD1. Per germline, CDR1 LGHDT and CDR2 YNNKEL (reference sequence). There are 15 residues in the CDR3. V was pared by 4 bases and J by 5 bases, with 10 bases of the junction left unmatched.

Only a few counts were recorded for this clonotype. This chain joins TRBV11-2 and TRBJ2-5, with 7 bases that match TRBD2. Germline values: CDR1 SGHAT, CDR2 FQNNGV. There are 14 residues in the CDR3. V trimming: 6 bases; J trimming: 2 bases; junction bases outside the gene matches: 6. CDR3 nucleotides: TGTGCCAGCAGAAGGGACTACCAACAAGAGACCCAGTACTTC. Residues: CASRRDYQQETQYF.

The V and J genes are TRBV9 and TRBJ2-3; TRBD2 agrees at 7 bases. Germline V gene data show CDR1 as SGDLS and CDR2 as YYNGEE. After removal of 0 bases from V and 1 base from J, the junction contained 5 bases not matched to a gene. The CDR3 runs to 16 residues. The CDR3 region has the DNA TGTGCCAGCAGCGTAGGCGGCGGGGGTGGCACAGATACGCAGTATTTT. This encodes CASSVGGGGGTDTQYF. The full variable domain, with the rest looked up from reference TRBV9 and TRBJ2-3, is DSGVTQTPKHLITATGQRVTLRCSPRSGDLSVYWYQQSLDQGLQFLIQYYNGEERAKGNILERFSAQQFPDLHSELNLSSLELGDSALYFCASSVGGGGGTDTQYFGPGTRLTVL.

A few counts support this clonotype. The rearrangement uses TRBV10-3 and TRBJ2-5; D is unresolved. Trimming left V 0 bases short and J 5 bases short, with 7 bases between. Germline lookup yields CDR1 ENHRY and CDR2 SYGVKD. The CDR3 runs 13 residues. The CDR3 bases are TGTGCCATCAGTGAGTCGACTCGGGAGACCCAGTACTTC. Its translation is CAISESTRETQYF.

This clonotype showed up just a few times. The genes are TRBV14 and TRBJ2-7; tentative D call: TRBD2 (6 bases). Germline V lookup: CDR1 SGHDN, CDR2 FVKESK. The CDR3 totals 19 residues. Between the trimmed V and J ends, which lost 2 bases and 7 bases, there was a span of 30 bases. The CDR3: CASSQQRREDGLRPREQYF. CDR3 DNA: TGTGCCAGCAGCCAACAAAGGAGGGAGGACGGCCTGCGTCCTCGGGAGCAGTACTTC.

The chain employs TRBV20-1 and TRBJ2-7; 12 bases fit TRBD2. V was clipped by 5 bases and J by 4 bases; unmatched bases: 6. Germline V gene lookup returns CDR1 DFQATT and CDR2 SNEGSKA (reference sequence). CDR3 length: 14 residues. The CDR3 loop reads CSARGGTSGYEQYV. The CDR3 bases are TGCAGTGCTCGGGGCGGGACTAGCGGGTACGAGCAGTACGTC.

This chain links TRBV6-1 with TRBJ1-5, with a weak D call TRBD1 (5 bases). This CDR3 is built from 15 residues. The V end lost 7 bases, the J end lost 4 bases, and 17 bases lay between the germline ends. Germline V gene sequence: CDR1 MNHNS, CDR2 SASEGT. CDR3 in DNA: TGTGCCAGCACCCCGAGCAGGGCAGTTAATCAGCCCCAGCATTTT. Protein sequence: CASTPSRAVNQPQHF.

This clonotype was detected only a few times. This chain uses TRBV15 with TRBJ2-1; 11 bases align to TRBD2. Germline values: CDR1 LNHNV, CDR2 YYDKDF (reference sequence). This CDR3 is built from 17 residues. J was trimmed by 4 bases and V by 6 bases; bases with no gene match: 11. The DNA for the CDR3 is TGTGCCACCAGTCCCCGAGTAGCGGGGGGGCTGTACAATGAGCAGTTCTTC. This sequence encodes CATSPRVAGGLYNEQFF.

This clonotype was seen ten or more times. The V and J genes are TRBV10-3 and TRBJ1-5; D perhaps matches TRBD1 (5 bases). The CDR3 totals 13 residues. In germline, CDR1 is ENHRY, CDR2 SYGVKD. V was clipped by 6 bases and J by 5 bases, with 11 bases between them. The DNA of the CDR3 is TGTGCCATCAGCCGGGACGGTTATCAGCCCCAGCATTTT. Its protein is CAISRDGYQPQHF.

In this sample, this clonotype turned up a few times. V usage is TRBV24-1 and J usage is TRBJ2-1, with D possibly TRBD1 on 6 matching bases. Trimming cost V 7 bases and J 4 bases, with 19 bases left between them. CDR3 length equals 16 residues. CDR1 and CDR2 from the germline V gene are KGHDR and SFDVKD. In DNA form, the CDR3 reads TGTGCCACCAGCACCGAACTGACAGGATTTTACAATGAGCAGTTCTTC. It specifies CATSTELTGFYNEQFF.

The rearrangement joins TRBV29-1 to TRBJ1-2, with D unresolved. Trimming removed 8 bases at V and 3 bases at J, with 13 bases between. The germline V gene encodes CDR1 SQVTM and CDR2 ANQGSEA. This CDR3 region has 12 residues. The CDR3, as DNA: TGCAGCTCTACAACCCCTGACTATGGCTACACCTTC. Its translation is CSSTTPDYGYTF.

A few counts support this clonotype. V and J are TRBV5-1 and TRBJ2-1; D unclear. CDR1 is SGHRS and CDR2 is YFSETQ in the germline V gene. This CDR3 has 13 residues. Trimming cost V 1 base and J 8 bases, with 10 bases left between them. CDR3 in DNA: TGCGCCAGCAGCTTGAGGAGCCTCTATGAGCAGTTCTTC. Amino acid sequence: CASSLRSLYEQFF.

The chain recombines TRBV20-1 with TRBJ2-1; 7 bases line up with TRBD2. The CDR3 loop spans 16 amino acids. In germline, CDR1 is DFQATT, CDR2 SNEGSKA (reference sequence). The trim removed 0 bases at V and 0 bases at J, leaving 5 bases unmatched. CDR3 amino acids: CSARDSGGSSYNEQFF. The CDR3 DNA reads as TGCAGTGCTAGAGATTCAGGCGGGAGCTCCTACAATGAGCAGTTCTTC.

This clonotype came up a few times. This CDR3 is CASSFIWNEKLFF. The DNA for the CDR3 is TGTGCCAGCAGTTTTATCTGGAATGAAAAACTGTTTTTT. V and J are TRBV28 and TRBJ1-4; D is uncertain. V was cut by 3 bases and J by 5 bases, with 7 bases left in between. The CDR3 has 13 residues. The germline CDR1 and CDR2 sequences are MDHEN and SYDVKM.

This clonotype is a singleton in its sample. The V and J genes are TRBV25-1 and TRBJ2-7; the D gene is possibly TRBD2 (5 bases). The V gene lost 3 bases and the J gene lost 2 bases, with 11 bases spanning the gap. The germline V gene encodes CDR1 MGHDK and CDR2 SYGVNS. The CDR3 length is 14 residues. CDR3 bases: TGTGCCAGCAGTGACTCCCGGGGTACCTACGAGCAGTACTTC. It encodes CASSDSRGTYEQYF.

This clonotype was detected only a few times. V gene TRBV5-1 combines with J gene TRBJ2-3; the D gene could be TRBD1 or TRBD2 (5 bases each). The CDR3 spans 14 residues. Germline V gene data show CDR1 as SGHRS and CDR2 as YFSETQ. V was pared by 4 bases and J by 0 bases, with 9 bases between. CDR3 loop: CASSPWDSTDTQYF. The CDR3 DNA is TGCGCCAGCAGCCCGTGGGACAGCACAGATACGCAGTATTTT.

The CDR3 loop is CASHHRGSYEQYF. CDR3 nucleotide sequence: TGTGCCAGCCATCACAGGGGGTCCTACGAGCAGTACTTC. This rearrangement joins TRBV3-1 to TRBJ2-7, with 8 bases fitting TRBD1. The CDR3 extends over 13 amino acids. CDR1 and CDR2 from the germline V gene are LGHDT and YNNKEL (reference sequence). V lost 8 bases, J lost 1 base, and 4 bases stayed unmatched.

Many counts were recorded for this clonotype. The V and J genes are TRBV5-1 and TRBJ2-7; D is undetermined. This CDR3 comprises 13 residues. CDR1 SGHRS and CDR2 YFSETQ come from the germline V gene. V gave up 0 bases and J gave up 2 bases, with 6 bases separating them. The DNA of the CDR3 is TGCGCCAGCAGCTTGGATGCCCCCTACGAGCAGTACTTC. Translation: CASSLDAPYEQYF. Full variable domain (missing parts from reference TRBV5-1 and TRBJ2-7): KAGVTQTPRYLIKTRGQQVTLSCSPISGHRSVSWYQQTPGQGLQFLFEYFSETQRNKGNFPGRFSGRQFSNSRSEMNVSTLELGDSALYLCASSLDAPYEQYFGPGTRLTVT.

The chain joins TRBV12-3 or TRBV12-4 to TRBJ2-1, with 10 bases matching TRBD2. Germline trimming cut 0 bases from V and 7 bases from J; bases unmatched to any gene: 9. The CDR3 runs to 17 residues. CDR3 bases: TGTGCCAGCAGTTTAGCCCCTCCTAGCGGGAGCTCTAATGAGCAGTTCTTC. Translating it yields CASSLAPPSGSSNEQFF.

This clonotype was picked up many times. The chain's CDR3 is CASSLAAQANTGELFF. The CDR3 bases are TGCGCCAGCAGCTTGGCGGCCCAAGCGAACACCGGGGAGCTGTTTTTT. This chain links TRBV5-1 with TRBJ2-2, with unresolved D. CDR1 is SGHRS, CDR2 YFSETQ, per germline. CDR3 length equals 16 residues. V was cut by 0 bases and J by 0 bases, with 9 bases left in between.

The chain couples TRBV12-3 or TRBV12-4 to TRBJ2-2; 8 bases map to TRBD2. The CDR3 is made up of 16 amino acids. V gave up 1 base and J gave up 4 bases; unmatched junction bases: 5. The CDR3 nucleotides read TGTGCCAGCAGTTTAGGTCCGGGGGGGTCCACCGGGGAGCTGTTTTTT. Translated: CASSLGPGGSTGELFF.

V gene TRBV20-1 combines with J gene TRBJ1-3; D perhaps matches TRBD1 (5 bases). Germline-derived CDR1 and CDR2 are DFQATT and SNEGSKA (reference sequence). The V and J ends lost 5 bases and 2 bases respectively, with 16 bases between them. This CDR3 has 15 residues. The CDR3 DNA reads TGCAGTGCTGGTCGTGCCGGGACTACTGGAAACACCATATATTTT. This translates into CSAGRAGTTGNTIYF.

The rearrangement uses TRBV20-1 and TRBJ2-5, with 11 bases aligning to TRBD1. Germline CDR1 reads DFQATT; CDR2 reads SNEGSKA (reference sequence). V gave up 3 bases and J gave up 1 base; unmatched junction bases: 19. The CDR3 totals 20 residues. The CDR3 loop reads CSARVMLRDRGTRAQETQYF. In DNA, the CDR3 is TGCAGTGCTAGGGTTATGCTTCGGGACAGGGGGACTAGGGCCCAAGAGACCCAGTACTTC.

This clonotype has only a few counts. CDR3: CASSEVLGGGELFF. The CDR3, as DNA: TGTGCCAGCAGTGAGGTTCTTGGGGGCGGGGAGCTGTTTTTT. This rearrangement joins TRBV2 to TRBJ2-2; tentatively, D is TRBD1 or TRBD2 (5 bases each). Per germline, CDR1 SNHLY and CDR2 FYNNEI. V was trimmed by 3 bases and J by 7 bases, leaving 12 bases between them. CDR3 length: 14 residues.